This T cell receptor beta chain was identified during a study of T cell responses to AZD1222 COVID-19 vaccine (dated by TCRdb to the early 2020s). At the level of the whole study: TCR sequencing was performed for roughly 250 trial participants, of whom around 210 were given two doses of AZD1222 and some 25 were given two doses of MenACWY control vaccine. Trial participants were enrolled by age into 18-55, 56-69 and 70-plus year subgroups, with about 150, 28 and 57 TCR-sequenced participants respectively.

In the germline V gene, CDR1 corresponds to KGHSH and CDR2 to LQKENI. The CDR3 starts with the cysteine, ends with the phenylalanine, and has 12 residues. Only the CDR3 region is kept as DNA, spanning 36 bases read in frame from base 1. V lost 2 bases and J lost 6 bases; the stretch between them is 4 bases long. The CDR3 regions of human TCRbeta chains were analyzed by immunosequencing. As for how the authors treated the data: Repertoire TCRs were checked for matches against a reference library of SARS-CoV-2-specific TCRs that had been generated using the MIRA antigen-specificity platform. Breadth meant the fraction of unique TCRs that were SARS-CoV-2-associated, whereas depth meant the fraction of total T cells that were SARS-CoV-2-associated. Each spike-specific TCR was assigned to its reactive spike region and to a CD4 or CD8 class using the MIRA data. Log10-transformed breadth and depth values were compared by one-way ANOVA with Sidak's multiple comparisons tests. In its TCRdb copy, this immuneACCESS table keeps in-frame sequences only and misses some clones. Where compared with another copy, unresolved V genes explain less than half of these, and the others have no known cause. Clone size and the V and J calls come from that table; the DNA yielded D and trimming. Across this sample there are about 140,000 clones, with approximately 93% seen only once. The ten largest clones capture roughly an eighth of the sample.

As regards this clone: Its antigen has not been determined. Base qualities are not recorded, but no much larger clone differs from it by a single base.

Broad study findings and their caveats: CD4 TCRs associated with the vaccine covered the entire spike protein, and the dominant responses were in regions 160-218 and 743-854. No day 14 peak-response samples were available, so repertoires were characterized only after the peak T cell response. The 56-69-year group was small, and its depth increase did not reach significance, likely because of low power. Epitopes outside the regions mutated in the B.1.351 and B.1.1.7 variants were reportedly recognized by nearly half of the unique spike-specific TCRs. Most participants were white British and females outnumbered males, and the authors suggested that clonal diversity may have been underestimated. Spike-specific TCR breadth and depth rose significantly after two AZD1222 doses compared with day 0 and with MenACWY recipients. Conclusions about previously exposed vaccinees were limited because only a handful of AZD1222 recipients were SARS-CoV-2 seropositive at baseline.

The time point label, read with the paper, signifies: sample from adult after SARS-CoV-2 infection, after symptom onset. A couple of convalescent COVID-19 patients, sampled after symptom onset from adults with prior SARS-CoV-2 infection, were also TCR-sequenced for comparison. Source: peripheral blood, taken after recovery from COVID-19. The chain is encoded by TRBV18 joined to TRBJ2-2, with an unclear D gene assignment. The sequence came from an adult who had recovered from COVID-19. The nucleotides are TGTGCCAGCTCACCATGGGCCGGGGAGCTGTTTTTT. The encoded protein is CASSPWAGELFF. This CDR3, with the reference TRBV18 and TRBJ2-2 proteins standing in past its ends, gives the full variable domain NAGVMQNPRHLVRRRGQEARLRCSPMKGHSHVYWYRQLPEEGLKFMVYLQKENIIDESGMPKERFSAEFPKEGPSILRIQQVVRGDSAAYFCASSPWAGELFFGEGSRLTVL.